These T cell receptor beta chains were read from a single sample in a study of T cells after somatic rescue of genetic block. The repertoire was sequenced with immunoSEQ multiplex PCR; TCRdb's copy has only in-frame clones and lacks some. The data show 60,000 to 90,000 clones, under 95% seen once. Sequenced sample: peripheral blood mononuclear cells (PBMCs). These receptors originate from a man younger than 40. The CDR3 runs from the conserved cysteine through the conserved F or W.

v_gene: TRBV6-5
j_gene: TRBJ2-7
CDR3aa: CASSEGQGAYEQYF

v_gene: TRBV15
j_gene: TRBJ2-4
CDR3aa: CATSKYSTGKNIQYF

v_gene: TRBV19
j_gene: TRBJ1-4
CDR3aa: CASSMGSPNEKLFF

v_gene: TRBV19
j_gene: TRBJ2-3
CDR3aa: CASHGWLAGGEDTQYF

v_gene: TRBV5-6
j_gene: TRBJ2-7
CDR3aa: CASSFQVSYEQYF

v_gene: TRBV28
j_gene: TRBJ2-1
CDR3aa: CASSSPLGSSYNEQFF

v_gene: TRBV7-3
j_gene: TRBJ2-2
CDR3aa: CASSLRGNTGELFF

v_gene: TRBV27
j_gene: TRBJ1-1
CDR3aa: CASSLTGTGKDEAFF

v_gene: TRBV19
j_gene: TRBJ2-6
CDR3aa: CASSMGTAYLGSGANVLTF

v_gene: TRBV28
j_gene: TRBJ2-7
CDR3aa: CASRPGLTYEQYF

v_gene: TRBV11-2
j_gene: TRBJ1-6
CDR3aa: CASSRGAGWRSSPLHF

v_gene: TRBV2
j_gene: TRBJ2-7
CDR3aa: CASVGASRYYEQYF

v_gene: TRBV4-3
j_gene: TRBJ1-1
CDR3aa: CASSQARGWAEAFF

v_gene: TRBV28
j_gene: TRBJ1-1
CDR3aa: CASSEGQGRAFF

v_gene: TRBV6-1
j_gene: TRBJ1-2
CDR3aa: CASSEKGDIHGYTF

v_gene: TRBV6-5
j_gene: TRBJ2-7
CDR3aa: CASSLPGQGSYEQYF

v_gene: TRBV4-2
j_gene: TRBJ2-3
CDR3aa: CASSQNRGQWYF

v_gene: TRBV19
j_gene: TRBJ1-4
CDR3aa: CASSPGPGEKLFF

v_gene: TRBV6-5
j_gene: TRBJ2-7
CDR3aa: CASSSPGSTYEQYF

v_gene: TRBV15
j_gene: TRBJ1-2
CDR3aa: CATSRDSTGGYTF

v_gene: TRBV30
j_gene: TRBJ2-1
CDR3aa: CAWGRQGNEQFF

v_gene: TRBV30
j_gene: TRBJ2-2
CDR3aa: CAWRAWGELFF

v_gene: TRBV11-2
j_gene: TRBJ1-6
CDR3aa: CASSFLDRVNNSPLHF

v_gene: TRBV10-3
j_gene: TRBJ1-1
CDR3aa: CAISRTGNTEAFF

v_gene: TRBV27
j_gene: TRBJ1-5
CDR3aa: CASSLRESNQPQHF

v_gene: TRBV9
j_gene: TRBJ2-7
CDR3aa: CASSPGTGGWYEQYF

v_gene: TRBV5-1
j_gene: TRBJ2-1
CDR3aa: CASSLGPGLASNEQFF

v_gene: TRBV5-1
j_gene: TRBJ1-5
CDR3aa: CASSSPPQESNQPQHF

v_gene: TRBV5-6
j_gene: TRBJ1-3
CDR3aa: CASSLGGTTISGNTIYF

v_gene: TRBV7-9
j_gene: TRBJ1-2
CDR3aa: CASSSAGIYGYTF

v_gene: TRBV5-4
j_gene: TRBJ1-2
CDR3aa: CASSGQPLGYTF

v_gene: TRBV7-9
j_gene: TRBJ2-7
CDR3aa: CASTTGDHEQYF

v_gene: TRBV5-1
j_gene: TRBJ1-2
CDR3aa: CASSEGQNYGYTF

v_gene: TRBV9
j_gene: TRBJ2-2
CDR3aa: CASSAELGQGANTGELFF

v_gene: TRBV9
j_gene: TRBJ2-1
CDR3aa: CASSVARYAMEQFF

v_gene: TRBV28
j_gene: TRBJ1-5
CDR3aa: CASRTSNQPQHF

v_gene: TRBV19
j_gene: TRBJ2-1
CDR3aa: CASSRAGGEQFF

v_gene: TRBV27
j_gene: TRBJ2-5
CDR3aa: CASSLSGLARETQYF

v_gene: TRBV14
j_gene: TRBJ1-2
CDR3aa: CASRQGRGYTF

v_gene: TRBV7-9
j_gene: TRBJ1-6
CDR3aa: CASSSGGGTNSPLHF

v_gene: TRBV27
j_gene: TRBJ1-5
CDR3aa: CASSFPRRVGGNQPQHF

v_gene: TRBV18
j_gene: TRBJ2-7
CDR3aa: CASSPNWAGASSYEQYF

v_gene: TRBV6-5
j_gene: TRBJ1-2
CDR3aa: CASSSPSAIF

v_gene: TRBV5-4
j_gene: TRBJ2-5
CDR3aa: CASSPGTQEWETQYF

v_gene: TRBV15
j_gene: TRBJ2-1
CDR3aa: CATSPPGLAGVYEQFF

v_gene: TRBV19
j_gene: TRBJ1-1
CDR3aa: CASSPQSQSAEAFF

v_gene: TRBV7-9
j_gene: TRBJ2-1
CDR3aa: CASSLALAGEQFF

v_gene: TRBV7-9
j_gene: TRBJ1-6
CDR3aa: CASSLGSPQGGNSPLHF

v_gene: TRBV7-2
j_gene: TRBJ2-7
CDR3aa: CASSTRTSGSVDEQYF

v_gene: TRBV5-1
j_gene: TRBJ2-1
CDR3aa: CASAPGGVGDEQFF

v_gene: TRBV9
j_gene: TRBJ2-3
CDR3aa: CASSERTGRDTQYF

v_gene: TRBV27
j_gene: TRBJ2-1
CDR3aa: CASSLSGDNEQFF

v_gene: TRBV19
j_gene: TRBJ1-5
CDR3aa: CASSIVAVYSNQPQHF

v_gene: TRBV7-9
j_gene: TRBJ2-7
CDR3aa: CASSLDRLPSYEQYF

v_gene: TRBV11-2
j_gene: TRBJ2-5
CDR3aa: CASSVRQGAVGETQYF

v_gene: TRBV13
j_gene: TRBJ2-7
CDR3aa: CASSLFNEQYF

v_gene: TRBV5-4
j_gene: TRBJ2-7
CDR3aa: CASSFGAGGGPYEQYF

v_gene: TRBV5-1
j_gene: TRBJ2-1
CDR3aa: CASSLVLNEQFF

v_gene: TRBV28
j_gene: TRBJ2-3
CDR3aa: CASSLWSPAGGRNTQYF

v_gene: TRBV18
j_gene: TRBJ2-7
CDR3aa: CASSPPSVSYEQYF